This T cell receptor beta chain originates from a study of post-analysis software for immune sequencing data. Study background: Patients with relapsing-remitting, secondary progressive and progressive-relapsing multiple sclerosis courses were all represented. General observations from the study: Samples prepared in the same batch strongly co-clustered by F measure. Compared against controls, patients with multiple sclerosis displayed significantly lower normalized Chao1 diversity. Relative to controls, patients had a few TRBV segments at higher frequency, with TRBV5-6, TRBV5-1 and TRBV20-1 among these.

Libraries were made from TCR beta cDNA, and they carried unique molecular identifiers. When about 0.85 to 11 million T cells were used, they gave approximately 450,000 cDNA molecules. Each CDR3 protein is one row after TCRdb ran MiXCR on the PCR reads. The sample lists approximately 460,000 distinct CDR3 sequences, around 40% occurring once. In regard to this clonotype: Antigen specificity is unknown.

CDR1 and CDR2 (germline): MDHEN, SYDVKM. With V trimmed by 6 bases and J by 0 bases, 6 bases remained unmatched. This CDR3 comprises 15 residues. The chain employs TRBV28 and TRBJ2-3; 7 nucleotides line up with TRBD2. The origin of this receptor is a girl aged 10 to 17 with multiple sclerosis. Input material: blood. The CDR3 is CASRAAGSSTDTQYF. CDR3 nucleotides: TGTGCCAGCAGAGCAGCGGGGTCCAGCACAGATACGCAGTATTTT.